Each of the 15 T cell receptor beta chains below was sequenced from the same sample in a study of blood T cell repertoires in COVID-19. Data came from immunoSEQ multiplex PCR; TCRdb stores just in-frame clones and leaves some out. The data hold around 260,000 clones, with 87% observed a single time. Sequencing used peripheral blood. All receptors derive from a woman in her thirties or forties who had recovered from COVID-19.

This clone was recorded once. This chain links TRBV5-5 with TRBJ1-5, with 12 bases fitting TRBD1. The CDR3 runs 18 residues. CDR1 is SGHKS, CDR2 YYEKEE, per germline (reference sequence). V lost 3 bases and J lost 4; bases outside the gene matches: 11. CDR3 sequence reads: CASSSKPGQGARNQPQHF. CDR3 sequence (DNA): TGTGCCAGCAGCTCCAAACCGGGACAGGGGGCGCGAAATCAGCCCCAGCATTTT.

The V call is TRBV9, the J call TRBJ2-5, with D uncertain. Trimming took 4 bases from V and 1 from J, leaving 5 bases between them. CDR1 is SGDLS and CDR2 is YYNGEE in the germline V gene. The CDR3 length is 12 residues. The CDR3 loop is CASSSRQETQYF. CDR3 DNA sequence: TGTGCCAGCAGCTCTCGCCAAGAGACCCAGTACTTC.

Worth noting for this clone: At the DNA level, this CDR3 is encoded by other sequences in the same sample as well. V is TRBV27 and J is TRBJ1-1; no reliable D call. This CDR3 has 14 amino acids. The germline CDR1 and CDR2 sequences are MNHEY and SMNVEV (reference sequence). V was clipped by 2 bases and J by 1 base, with 8 bases between them. The CDR3 DNA sequence: TGTGCCAGCAGTTTAGTTCCGGGGAACACTGAAGCTTTCTTT. This codes for CASSLVPGNTEAFF.

The chain combines TRBV6-5 with TRBJ2-5, with 9 bases identical to TRBD1. The J segment lost 5 bases and the V segment lost 2 bases, leaving 6 bases of the junction unmatched. This CDR3 has 15 amino acids. Germline-derived CDR1 and CDR2 are MNHEY and SVGAGI. Here the CDR3 reads CASSYGTGRKETQYF. The CDR3 coding sequence is TGTGCCAGCAGTTACGGGACAGGGCGTAAGGAGACCCAGTACTTC.

The V and J genes are TRBV7-2 and TRBJ1-3, with D perhaps matching TRBD1 (6 bases). V was cut by 6 bases and J by 0 bases, with 9 bases left in between. The CDR3 loop spans 14 amino acids. CDR1 and CDR2 from the germline V gene are SGHTA and FQGNSA. For the CDR3, the DNA is TGTGCCAGCAGGACAGGCCCCTCTGGAAACACCATATATTTT. It is translated as CASRTGPSGNTIYF.

The chain uses TRBV5-1 and TRBJ1-4; D is unresolved. The CDR3 covers 14 residues. The germline V gene encodes CDR1 SGHRS and CDR2 YFSETQ. V lost 0 bases and J lost 3, with 6 bases in between. CDR3 amino acids: CASSLGLANEKLFF. The DNA of the CDR3 is TGCGCCAGCAGCTTGGGTTTAGCTAATGAAAAACTGTTTTTT.

The rearrangement uses TRBV14 and TRBJ1-1, with a tentative D call TRBD1 (6 bases). Germline-derived CDR1 and CDR2 are SGHDN and FVKESK. The CDR3 extends over 16 amino acids. Deletions cut 3 bases from V and 0 bases from J, with 14 bases between. The CDR3 DNA reads TGTGCCAGCAGCCAGCTAGGGGGTGTTATGAACACTGAAGCTTTCTTT. Translation: CASSQLGGVMNTEAFF.

The chain carries TRBV4-3 and TRBJ2-3; possibly TRBD2 for D (6 bases). From germline, CDR1 is LGHNA and CDR2 YSLEER. The germline V and J ends were trimmed by 2 bases and 6 bases, with 12 bases remaining between them. The CDR3 sequence is 14 residues long. The CDR3 DNA reads as TGCGCCAGCAGCCAAAAGGGACTCGCGGATACGCAGTATTTT. Translated: CASSQKGLADTQYF.

The rearrangement uses TRBV20-1 and TRBJ2-7, with 8 nucleotides matching TRBD1. Germline V gives CDR1 DFQATT, CDR2 SNEGSKA (reference sequence). CDR3 length equals 11 residues. Trimming took 5 bases from V and 6 from J; bases not matched to a gene: 3. DNA of the CDR3: TGCAGTGCTGGACAGGGAAGCGAGCAGTACTTC. It codes for CSAGQGSEQYF.

The chain recombines TRBV3-1 (or the pseudogene TRBV3-2) with TRBJ1-5; D is undetermined. The CDR3 is made up of 15 amino acids. Trimming left V 2 bases short and J 0 bases short, with 8 bases between. Germline V CDR1 and CDR2: LGHDT, YNNKEL (reference sequence). The CDR3 sequence: CASSQTAYSNQPQHF. As DNA, the CDR3 is TGTGCCAGCAGCCAAACAGCTTATAGCAATCAGCCCCAGCATTTT.

This rearrangement joins TRBV10-3 to TRBJ2-5, with 14 bases that match TRBD2. V was clipped by 6 bases and J by 5 bases; unmatched bases: 14. Germline V CDR1 and CDR2: ENHRY, SYGVKD. The CDR3 runs to 18 residues. The DNA of the CDR3 is TGTGCCATCAGCGACCCCCCCGGACTAGCGGGGGGTCACGAGACCCAGTACTTC. It specifies CAISDPPGLAGGHETQYF.

This chain joins TRBV5-4 and TRBJ1-5; unclear D gene. Germline V gives CDR1 SGHNT, CDR2 YYREEE (reference sequence). The ends were cut back, 0 bases at V and 6 bases at J, with 4 bases in the middle. The CDR3 has 12 amino acids. This chain's CDR3 is CASSLDSQPQHF. The CDR3 region has the DNA TGTGCCAGCAGCTTGGACTCTCAGCCCCAGCATTTT.

This chain joins TRBV13 and TRBJ1-2; no reliable D call. The length of the CDR3 is 13 residues. Germline V gives CDR1 PRHDT, CDR2 FYEKMQ (reference sequence). The V gene lost 1 base and the J gene lost 3 bases, with 6 bases spanning the gap. CDR3 DNA: TGTGCCAGCAGCTTAGAGCGGGACTATGGCTACACCTTC. This codes for CASSLERDYGYTF.

The chain joins TRBV3-1 (or the pseudogene TRBV3-2) to TRBJ1-2; D is perhaps TRBD1 (6 bases). The CDR3 totals 13 residues. Germline-derived CDR1 and CDR2 are LGHDT and YNNKEL (reference sequence). V lost 0 bases, J lost 8 bases, and 10 bases lay in between. For the CDR3, the DNA is TGTGCCAGCAGCCAAGACGGGGGGCGCGGCTACACCTTC. Protein sequence: CASSQDGGRGYTF.

The rearrangement links TRBV15 to TRBJ2-6; 7 positions match TRBD2. V shed 1 base, J shed 0 bases, and the junction held 9 bases outside the gene matches. This CDR3 comprises 19 residues. Germline V gene data show CDR1 as LNHNV and CDR2 as YYDKDF (reference sequence). In DNA, the CDR3 is TGTGCCACCAGCAGAGGATTCGGGGGGTTCAGCTCTGGGGCCAACGTCCTGACTTTC. Its protein is CATSRGFGGFSSGANVLTF.